The T cell receptor beta chain under discussion was sequenced for a study of cytomegalovirus exposure and HLA in healthy donors. Study observations and caveats: When a later analysis was performed, an Asian-associated ancestry cluster reportedly had fewer N-insertions than the approximately 680-donor mean. The authors reported that TCR beta sequences could predict HLA-A and HLA-B alleles. These predictions were accurate for most subjects in the first cohort.

The PCR made use of 60 Vbeta and 13 Jbeta primers. TCRdb's copy holds only in-frame clones and misses some; the assay was immunoSEQ multiplex PCR. The data show roughly 190,000 clones, over 75% seen once. The CDR3 sequence is 14 residues long. V was clipped by 5 bases and J by 2 bases, with 10 bases between them. Germline V gene sequence: CDR1 SGHTA, CDR2 FQGNSA. On this clone: What it recognizes is unknown.

The genes are TRBV7-2 and TRBJ1-3; tentatively, D is TRBD1 (5 bases). Input material: PBMCs. The source is a man between 35 and 55 years old in good health and CMV-seropositive. CDR3 sequence reads: CASSGGGPGNTIYF. The CDR3 nucleotides read TGTGCCAGCAGCGGGGGGGGACCTGGAAACACCATATATTTT. The full variable domain, rest sourced from reference TRBV7-2 and TRBJ1-3, is GAGVSQSPSNKVTEKGKDVELRCDPISGHTALYWYRQSLGQGLEFLIYFQGNSAPDKSGLPSDRFSAERTGGSVSTLTIQRTQQEDSAVYLCASSGGGPGNTIYFGEGSWLTVV.